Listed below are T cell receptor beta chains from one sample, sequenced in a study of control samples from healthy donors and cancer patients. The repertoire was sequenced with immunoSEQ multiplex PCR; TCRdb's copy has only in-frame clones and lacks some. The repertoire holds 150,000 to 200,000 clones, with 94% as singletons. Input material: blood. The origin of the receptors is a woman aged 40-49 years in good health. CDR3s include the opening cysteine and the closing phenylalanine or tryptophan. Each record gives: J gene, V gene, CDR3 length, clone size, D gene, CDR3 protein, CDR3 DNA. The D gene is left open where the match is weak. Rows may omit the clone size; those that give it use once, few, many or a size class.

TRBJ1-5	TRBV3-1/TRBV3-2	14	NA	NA	CASSLSEVAGPQHF	TGTGCCAGCAGCCTGAGCGAGGTAGCCGGGCCCCAGCATTTT
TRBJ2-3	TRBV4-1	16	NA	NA	CASSQVGGRGTDTQYF	TGCGCCAGCAGCCAAGTAGGGGGGCGCGGCACAGATACGCAGTATTTT
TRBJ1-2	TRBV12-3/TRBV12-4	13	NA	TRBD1	CASSLTGNYGYTF	TGTGCCAGCAGTTTGACAGGGAACTATGGCTACACCTTC
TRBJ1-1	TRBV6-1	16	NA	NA	CASSDPDRTMVHEAFF	TGTGCCAGCAGTGACCCAGACAGGACGATGGTCCATGAAGCTTTCTTT
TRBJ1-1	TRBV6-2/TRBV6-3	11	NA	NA	CASSYSSEAFF	TGTGCCAGCAGTTACTCCTCTGAAGCTTTCTTT
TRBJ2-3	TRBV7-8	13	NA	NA	CASSAQGSDTQYF	TGTGCCAGCAGCGCACAGGGTTCAGATACGCAGTATTTT
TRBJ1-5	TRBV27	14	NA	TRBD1	CASSPTGVRQPQHF	TGTGCCAGCAGCCCGACAGGGGTGAGGCAGCCCCAGCATTTT
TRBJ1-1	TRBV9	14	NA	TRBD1	CASSVTGGVAEAFF	TGTGCCAGCAGCGTTACAGGGGGAGTCGCTGAAGCTTTCTTT
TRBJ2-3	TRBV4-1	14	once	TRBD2	CASSQGGRPDTQYF	TGCGCCAGCAGCCAAGGCGGGAGGCCAGATACGCAGTATTTT
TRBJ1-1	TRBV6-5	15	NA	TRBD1	CASSDTDRMNTEAFF	TGTGCCAGCAGCGATACGGACAGGATGAACACTGAAGCTTTCTTT
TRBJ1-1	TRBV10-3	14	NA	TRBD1	CAISEDRASTEAFF	TGTGCCATCAGTGAGGACAGGGCGAGCACTGAAGCTTTCTTT
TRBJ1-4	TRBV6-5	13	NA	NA	CASSYSWGEKLFF	TGTGCCAGCAGTTACTCGTGGGGTGAAAAACTGTTTTTT
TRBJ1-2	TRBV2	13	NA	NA	CASRMDGTGGYTF	TGTGCCAGCAGGATGGACGGGACTGGAGGCTACACCTTC
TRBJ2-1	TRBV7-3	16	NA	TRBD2	CASSPYGGALYNEQFF	TGTGCCAGCAGTCCCTACGGGGGGGCCCTCTACAATGAGCAGTTCTTC
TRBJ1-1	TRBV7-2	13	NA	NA	CASSFSANTEAFF	TGTGCCAGCAGCTTCTCAGCGAACACTGAAGCTTTCTTT
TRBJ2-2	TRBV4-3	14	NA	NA	CASTWTSNTGELFF	TGCGCCAGCACTTGGACCTCAAACACCGGGGAGCTGTTTTTT
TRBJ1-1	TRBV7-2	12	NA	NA	CASSLRSSEAFF	TGTGCCAGCAGCTTAAGATCGTCTGAAGCTTTCTTT
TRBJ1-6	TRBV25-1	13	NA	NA	CASSRGSGSPLHF	TGTGCCAGCAGCAGGGGCTCGGGATCACCCCTCCACTTT
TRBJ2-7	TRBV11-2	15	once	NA	CASSASGYSSYEQYF	TGTGCCAGCAGCGCCTCCGGGTATAGCTCCTACGAGCAGTACTTC
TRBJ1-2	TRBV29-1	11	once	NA	CSVWSVAGYTF	TGCAGCGTTTGGTCGGTGGCTGGCTACACCTTC
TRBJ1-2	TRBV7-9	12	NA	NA	CASSLSSYGYTF	TGTGCCAGCAGCTTATCGAGCTATGGCTACACCTTC
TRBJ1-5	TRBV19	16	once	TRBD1	CASTPGGTGGIQPQHF	TGTGCCAGTACCCCCGGTGGGACAGGGGGCATTCAGCCCCAGCATTTT
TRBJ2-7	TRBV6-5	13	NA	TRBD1	CASKSGQTYEQYF	TGTGCCAGCAAGTCGGGACAGACCTACGAGCAGTACTTC
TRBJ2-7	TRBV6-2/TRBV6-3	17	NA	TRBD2	CASSYDFSTSGYYEQYF	TGTGCCAGCAGTTACGACTTCAGTACTAGCGGATATTACGAGCAGTACTTC
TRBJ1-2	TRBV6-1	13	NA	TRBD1	CASSEDRGYGYTF	TGTGCCAGCAGTGAGGACAGGGGCTATGGCTACACCTTC
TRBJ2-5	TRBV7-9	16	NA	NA	CASSIARAAGGETQYF	TGTGCCAGCAGCATAGCCCGGGCCGCAGGAGGTGAGACCCAGTACTTC
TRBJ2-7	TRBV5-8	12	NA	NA	CASSSVLGEQYF	TGTGCCAGCAGCTCGGTCCTTGGCGAGCAGTACTTC
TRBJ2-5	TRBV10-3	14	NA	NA	CAISEFKDSETQYF	TGTGCCATCAGTGAGTTCAAGGACAGTGAGACCCAGTACTTC
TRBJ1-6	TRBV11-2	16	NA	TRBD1	CASSAATGDFNSPLHF	TGTGCCAGCAGCGCGGCTACAGGGGACTTTAATTCACCCCTCCACTTT
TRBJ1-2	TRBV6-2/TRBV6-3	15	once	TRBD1	CASSPQTGAVLGYTF	TGTGCCAGCAGCCCCCAGACAGGGGCGGTTCTGGGCTACACCTTC
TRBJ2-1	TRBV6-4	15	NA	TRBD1	CASSPDRGLYNEQFF	TGTGCCAGCAGTCCTGACAGGGGTCTCTACAATGAGCAGTTCTTC
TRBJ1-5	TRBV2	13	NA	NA	CASSESGPGPQHF	TGTGCCAGCAGTGAATCTGGCCCGGGGCCCCAGCATTTT
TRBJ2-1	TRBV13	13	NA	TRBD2	CASSGTRDNEQFF	TGTGCCAGCAGCGGGACTAGGGACAATGAGCAGTTCTTC
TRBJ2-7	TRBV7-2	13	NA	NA	CASSLARGSEQYF	TGTGCCAGCAGCTTAGCGCGAGGATCCGAGCAGTACTTC
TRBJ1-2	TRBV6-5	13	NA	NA	CASRPNTGCGYTF	TGTGCCAGCAGACCCAATACAGGGTGTGGCTACACCTTC
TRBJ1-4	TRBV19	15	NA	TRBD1	CASSIAAGGGEKLFF	TGTGCCAGTAGTATTGCTGCAGGGGGTGGTGAAAAACTGTTTTTT
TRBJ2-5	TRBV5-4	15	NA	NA	CASSLGQGMRETQYF	TGTGCCAGCAGCTTGGGCCAGGGGATGAGAGAGACCCAGTACTTC
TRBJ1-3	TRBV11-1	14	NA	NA	CASRDAGSGNTIYF	TGTGCCAGCAGAGATGCAGGGTCTGGAAACACCATATATTTT
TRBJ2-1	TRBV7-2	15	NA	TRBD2	CASSALAGGYNEQFF	TGTGCCAGCAGCGCCCTAGCGGGGGGATATAATGAGCAGTTCTTC
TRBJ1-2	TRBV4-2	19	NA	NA	CASSQSGQMGPSYWDGYTF	TGTGCCAGCAGCCAATCCGGACAGATGGGGCCAAGTTATTGGGATGGCTACACCTTC
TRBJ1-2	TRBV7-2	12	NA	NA	CASSLTDYGYTF	TGTGCCAGCAGCTTAACCGACTATGGCTACACCTTC
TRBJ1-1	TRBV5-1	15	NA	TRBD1	CASSLFGTGNTEAFF	TGCGCCAGCAGCTTGTTTGGGACAGGGAACACTGAAGCTTTCTTT
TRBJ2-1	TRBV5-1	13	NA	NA	CASNSIGRNEQFF	TGCGCCAGCAATTCGATAGGGAGGAATGAGCAGTTCTTC
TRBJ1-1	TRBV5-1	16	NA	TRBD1	CASAHRQGPMNTEAFF	TGCGCCAGCGCCCATCGACAGGGCCCTATGAACACTGAAGCTTTCTTT
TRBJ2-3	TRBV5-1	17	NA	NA	CASRNSPLVPSTDTQYF	TGCGCCAGCAGAAATTCTCCTCTAGTTCCTAGCACAGATACGCAGTATTTT
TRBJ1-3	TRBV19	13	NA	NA	CASRPSSGNTIYF	TGTGCCAGTAGACCCTCCTCTGGAAACACCATATATTTT
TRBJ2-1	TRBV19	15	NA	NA	CASSYHRSSYNEQFF	TGTGCCAGTAGCTACCACAGGAGCTCCTACAATGAGCAGTTCTTC
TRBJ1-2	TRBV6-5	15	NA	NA	CASSYFGDSNYGYTF	TGTGCCAGCAGTTACTTCGGCGACAGTAACTATGGCTACACCTTC
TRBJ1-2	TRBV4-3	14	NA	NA	CASSQYGRGGGYTF	TGCGCCAGCAGCCAATACGGCAGGGGCGGTGGCTACACCTTC
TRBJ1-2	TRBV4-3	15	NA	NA	CASSQDLLTNYGYTF	TGCGCCAGCAGCCAAGATCTGCTAACTAACTATGGCTACACCTTC
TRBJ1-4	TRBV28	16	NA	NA	CASSSRTGSINEKLFF	TGTGCCAGCAGCTCTAGGACGGGGAGCATTAATGAAAAACTGTTTTTT
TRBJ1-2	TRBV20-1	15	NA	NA	CSASLRAITADGYTF	TGCAGTGCTAGTTTACGGGCTATCACCGCGGATGGCTACACCTTC
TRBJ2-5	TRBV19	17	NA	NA	CASSIRWQGPLQETQYF	TGTGCCAGTAGTATCCGGTGGCAGGGGCCGCTTCAAGAGACCCAGTACTTC